The 7 T cell receptor beta chains given below trace back to one sample, sequenced in a study of cytomegalovirus exposure and HLA in healthy donors. Researchers ran the PCR with 60 Vbeta and 13 Jbeta primers. Here immunoSEQ multiplex PCR was the method, and the copy in TCRdb shows in-frame clones only, minus some. The sample yields some 120,000 clones, around three quarters seen once. The sample comprised PBMCs. These TCRs come from a woman aged 40 to 50 in good health and CMV-seronegative.

The gene calls are TRBV4-1 and TRBJ2-7; 9 positions match TRBD2. CDR1 and CDR2 (germline): MGHRA, YSYEKL. V was clipped by 1 base and J by 8 bases; unmatched bases: 12. CDR3 size: 16 residues. The CDR3 loop reads CASSQVISGSYGKQYF. The CDR3 DNA is TGCGCCAGCAGCCAAGTAATTAGCGGGAGCTACGGGAAGCAGTACTTC.

The V call is TRBV6-1, the J call TRBJ2-7, with unresolved D. V was pared by 1 base and J by 0 bases, with 10 bases between. The CDR3 has 15 residues. CDR1 and CDR2 from the germline V gene are MNHNS and SASEGT. Written as DNA, the CDR3 is TGTGCCAGCAGTGAAGTCAGGTCAAGCTCCTACGAGCAGTACTTC. This encodes CASSEVRSSSYEQYF.

A note on this clone: The junction and the germline gene differ at one end; a read error may be behind it. The J gene is TRBJ1-1, the V gene TRBV7-9; maybe TRBD1 (5 bases). The CDR3 is 11 residues long. Germline CDR1 and CDR2: SEHNR and FQNEAQ (reference sequence). CDR3 sequence: CSSSLEQAAFF. CDR3 DNA: TGTTCCAGCAGCTTGGAACAGGCGGCTTTCTTT.

The table lists this clone with a count of one. The V and J genes are TRBV5-4 and TRBJ2-5; TRBD2 might be the D (5 bases). With the DNA end fitting TRBJ2-7 better, the J assignment may be wrong. CDR1 is SGHNT, CDR2 YYREEE, per germline (reference sequence). The CDR3 consists of 15 residues. The CDR3 bases are TGTGCCAGCAGCAAAGGAGCGGACCCCTCCTACGAGCAGTACTTC. Amino acid sequence: CASSKGADPSYEQYF.

This chain uses TRBV15 with TRBJ1-5; TRBD1 might be the D (5 bases). V was clipped by 2 bases and J by 3 bases, with 11 bases between them. Germline-derived CDR1 and CDR2 are LNHNV and YYDKDF (reference sequence). The CDR3 is 15 residues long. This CDR3 is CATSRSRAVNQPQHF. The CDR3 coding sequence is TGTGCCACCAGCAGAAGCAGGGCCGTCAATCAGCCCCAGCATTTT.

The chain has TRBV6-1 and TRBJ1-5, with D possibly being TRBD1 (6 bases). The V and J ends lost 6 bases and 4 bases respectively, with 10 bases between them. The CDR3 loop spans 13 amino acids. Germline V gene data show CDR1 as MNHNS and CDR2 as SASEGT. CDR3 in amino acids: CASSHTGNQPQHF. The CDR3 DNA follows: TGTGCCAGCAGCCATACAGGGAATCAGCCCCAGCATTTT.

The rearrangement joins TRBV19 to TRBJ2-2, with a tentative D call TRBD1 (5 bases). CDR1 and CDR2 from the germline V gene are LNHDA and SQIVND (reference sequence). The V end lost 7 bases, the J end lost 1 base, and 10 bases lay between the germline ends. This CDR3 is built from 14 residues. Here the CDR3 reads CASTGRVNTGELFF. CDR3 sequence (DNA): TGTGCCAGTACTGGCAGGGTGAACACCGGGGAGCTGTTTTTT.